What follows are 32 T cell receptor beta chains derived from one specimen sequenced in a study of cytomegalovirus exposure and HLA in healthy donors. Primers: 60 Vbeta forward and 13 Jbeta reverse. Repertoires were generated with immunoSEQ multiplex PCR, while TCRdb's copy carries only in-frame clones and drops some. The data hold over 60,000 clones, with about 69% observed a single time. Sample: PBMCs. These receptors originate from a woman in her 30s in good health and CMV-seronegative.

This clone was detected a few times. V is TRBV6-5 and J is TRBJ1-1, with a tentative D call TRBD1 (5 bases). The CDR3 has 13 residues. V lost 0 bases, J lost 5 bases, and 7 bases lay in between. Looked up from germline, CDR1 is MNHEY and CDR2 is SVGAGI. As DNA, the CDR3 is TGTGCCAGCAGTTACTCAGGGGTGACTGAAGCTTTCTTT. It translates to CASSYSGVTEAFF.

This clone came up once. The chain combines TRBV6-4 with TRBJ2-7; possibly TRBD2 for D (5 bases). Trimming left V 6 bases short and J 3 bases short, with 12 bases between. CDR3 length: 13 residues. The germline V gene encodes CDR1 MRHNA and CDR2 SNTAGT. The CDR3 nucleotides are TGTGCCAGCAGGGTCCGGGGAAACTACGAGCAGTACGTC. Encoded protein: CASRVRGNYEQYV.

J is TRBJ1-2 and V is TRBV15; D gene ambiguous. Germline V gene data show CDR1 as LNHNV and CDR2 as YYDKDF (reference sequence). CDR3 length equals 17 residues. Trimming took 6 bases from V and 6 from J, leaving 26 bases between them. This CDR3 reads CATRESKVSWLVNGYTF. The CDR3 nucleotides are TGTGCCACCAGGGAGAGTAAAGTATCCTGGTTAGTAAATGGCTACACCTTC. Combining the CDR3 with reference TRBV15 and TRBJ1-2 gives the whole variable domain DAMVIQNPRYQVTQFGKPVTLSCSQTLNHNVMYWYQQKSSQAPKLLFHYYDKDFNNEADTPDNFQSRRPNTSFCFLDIRSPGLGDTAMYLCATRESKVSWLVNGYTFGSGTRLTVV.

This clone was counted once. The chain links TRBV7-9 to TRBJ2-3; 8 nucleotides align to TRBD2. Trimming removed 4 bases from V and 0 bases from J; junction bases left unmatched: 3. Germline V gene lookup returns CDR1 SEHNR and CDR2 FQNEAQ (reference sequence). The CDR3 spans 15 residues. CDR3 residues: CASSYGLASTDTQYF. Here the CDR3 DNA reads TGTGCCAGCAGCTACGGACTAGCAAGCACAGATACGCAGTATTTT.

The chain links TRBV6-1 to TRBJ1-6, with 8 bases aligning to TRBD1. Germline V gives CDR1 MNHNS, CDR2 SASEGT. The CDR3 covers 17 residues. The V segment lost 3 bases and the J segment 10 bases; nucleotides outside the gene matches: 14. Here the CDR3 DNA reads TGTGCCAGCAGTGAGCAATTTGGACAGGGACGAGACTCACCCCTCCACTTT. It specifies CASSEQFGQGRDSPLHF.

The rearrangement joins TRBV6-5 to TRBJ1-5; TRBD1 might be the D (6 bases). Germline CDR1 reads MNHEY; CDR2 reads SVGAGI. The CDR3 is made up of 16 amino acids. With 0 bases removed from V and 1 base from J, the gap between germline ends came to 10 bases. CDR3 coding DNA: TGTGCCAGCAGTTACTCGGCGCAGGGGAGCAATCAGCCCCAGCATTTT. Translating it yields CASSYSAQGSNQPQHF.

This clone appeared many times. V is TRBV6-6 and J is TRBJ1-1, with a weak D call TRBD1 (5 bases). Trimming pared 7 bases from V and 4 bases from J, leaving 13 bases between. Germline V gene data show CDR1 as MNHNY and CDR2 as SVGAGI (reference sequence). The CDR3 totals 13 residues. The CDR3 spells CASNLQGSTEAFF. CDR3 in DNA: TGTGCCAGCAACCTCCAGGGATCCACTGAAGCTTTCTTT.

This clone appeared a few times. V usage is TRBV19 and J usage is TRBJ2-3; TRBD1 aligns across 12 bases. The CDR3 spans 17 residues. The trim removed 7 bases at V and 1 base at J, leaving 9 bases unmatched. CDR1 and CDR2 (germline): LNHDA, SQIVND (reference sequence). The CDR3 region has the DNA TGTGCCAGTATACCGGGACAGGGGGCCGGTCGCACAGATACGCAGTATTTT. This codes for CASIPGQGAGRTDTQYF.

V gene TRBV11-2 combines with J gene TRBJ1-1; D is uncertain. This CDR3 is built from 16 residues. V was pared by 4 bases and J by 2 bases, with 17 bases between. Germline V gene data show CDR1 as SGHAT and CDR2 as FQNNGV. CDR3 residues: CASSSPWGGINTEAFF. The CDR3, as DNA: TGTGCCAGCAGCTCCCCGTGGGGAGGGATTAACACTGAAGCTTTCTTT.

The chain links TRBV7-9 to TRBJ2-3; perhaps TRBD2 as D (6 bases). This CDR3 spans 14 amino acids. The germline V gene encodes CDR1 SEHNR and CDR2 FQNEAQ (reference sequence). The V end was cut by 2 bases, the J end by 5 bases, with 11 bases between. The CDR3 reads CASSLKAGLDTQYF. Here the CDR3 DNA reads TGTGCCAGCAGCTTAAAAGCGGGCCTAGATACGCAGTATTTT.

This sequence joins TRBV19 and TRBJ2-1; 11 nucleotides agree with TRBD2. V lost 9 bases and J lost 13; bases outside the gene matches: 8. Germline CDR1 is LNHDA and CDR2 is SQIVND (reference sequence). The CDR3 totals 12 residues. The CDR3 nucleotides read TGTGCCAGCCGCAACGGACTAGCGGGCCAGTTCTTC. As protein: CASRNGLAGQFF.

The rearrangement uses TRBV6-1 and TRBJ2-1; D is unclear. Trimming took 7 bases from V and 3 from J, leaving 4 bases between them. The germline gives CDR1 MNHNS, CDR2 SASEGT. The CDR3 sequence is 11 residues long. CDR3 amino acids: CASNNYNEQFF. The CDR3, as DNA: TGTGCCAGCAATAACTACAATGAGCAGTTCTTC.

Only one count was recorded for this clone. J is TRBJ1-5 and V is TRBV6-1, with D unclear. Trimming pared 2 bases from V and 3 bases from J, leaving 11 bases between. CDR3 length equals 15 residues. From germline, CDR1 is MNHNS and CDR2 SASEGT. The CDR3 DNA reads TGTGCCAGCAGTGAAAACAGTTTCTTCAATCAGCCCCAGCATTTT. Protein product: CASSENSFFNQPQHF.

The gene calls are TRBV7-2 and TRBJ1-2; 10 positions agree with TRBD1. Germline CDR1 reads SGHTA; CDR2 reads FQGNSA. This CDR3 region has 14 residues. The V gene end was trimmed by 5 bases and the J gene end by 4 bases; junction bases not matched to a gene: 4. DNA for the CDR3: TGTGCCAGCAGCGACAGACAGGGGGCCTATGGCTACACCTTC. Amino acids: CASSDRQGAYGYTF.

This chain connects TRBV19 to TRBJ1-5; 7 bases are shared with TRBD1. V lost 7 bases, J lost 6 bases, and 12 bases stayed unmatched. This CDR3 is built from 15 residues. The germline V gene encodes CDR1 LNHDA and CDR2 SQIVND (reference sequence). DNA of the CDR3: TGTGCCAGTACTCCGGACAGGAGTCTAGGTCAGCCCCAGCATTTT. It specifies CASTPDRSLGQPQHF.

The V call is TRBV5-1, the J call TRBJ2-1, with 10 bases aligning to TRBD2. J was trimmed by 6 bases and V by 4 bases; bases with no gene match: 10. Germline values: CDR1 SGHRS, CDR2 YFSETQ. This CDR3 is built from 16 residues. CDR3 DNA sequence: TGCGCCAGCAGCCATTTAGCGGGAGGTCCCACCAATGAGCAGTTCTTC. As protein: CASSHLAGGPTNEQFF.

The gene calls are TRBV29-1 and TRBJ2-3, with TRBD2 identical over 12 bases. V shed 5 bases, J shed 4 bases, and the junction held 10 bases outside the gene matches. Germline CDR1 SQVTM, CDR2 ANQGSEA. The CDR3 is made up of 16 amino acids. CDR3 sequence: CSVHRLAGGSPDTQYF. CDR3 nucleotides: TGCAGCGTTCATAGGCTAGCGGGAGGGTCCCCAGATACGCAGTATTTT.

The gene calls are TRBV9 and TRBJ1-6; D may be TRBD1 (6 bases). The CDR3 spans 14 residues. Germline CDR1 reads SGDLS; CDR2 reads YYNGEE. V was clipped by 0 bases and J by 8 bases, with 9 bases between them. CDR3 sequence (DNA): TGTGCCAGCAGCGTAGAGGGGGGGCATTCACCCCTCCACTTT. Protein: CASSVEGGHSPLHF.

This chain uses TRBV5-4 with TRBJ2-1; 12 positions agree with TRBD2. Germline trimming cut 2 bases from V and 10 bases from J; bases unmatched to any gene: 7. The germline CDR1 and CDR2 sequences are SGHNT and YYREEE (reference sequence). This CDR3 has 15 amino acids. CDR3 nucleotides: TGTGCCAGCAGCTTTTATCCTAGCGGGAGGGGAGAGCAGTTCTTC. Translated, it gives CASSFYPSGRGEQFF.

The chain couples TRBV5-4 to TRBJ2-7; D might be TRBD2 (6 bases). Looked up from germline, CDR1 is SGHNT and CDR2 is YYREEE (reference sequence). Trimming shortened V by 3 bases and J by 2 bases, and 15 bases separated the two germline ends. The CDR3 has 15 residues. The CDR3 nucleotides read TGTGCCAGCAGCTCGGGGGTGGGGGGTGCCTACGAGCAGTACTTC. It yields the protein CASSSGVGGAYEQYF.

V gene TRBV6-5 combines with J gene TRBJ1-5, with a tentative D call TRBD1 (6 bases). Germline V gene data show CDR1 as MNHEY and CDR2 as SVGAGI. Trimming took 4 bases from V and 1 from J, leaving 14 bases between them. CDR3 length: 16 residues. Here the CDR3 DNA reads TGTGCCAGCAGTTCCACAGGGTCCGGGAGCAATCAGCCCCAGCATTTT. Translation gives CASSSTGSGSNQPQHF.

CDR3 DNA sequence: TGCGCCAGCAGCCTCCGAGAGGGTGGGACAGGGGGCGGTGATGGCTACACCTTC. This encodes CASSLREGGTGGGDGYTF. This rearrangement joins TRBV4-1 to TRBJ1-2, with 12 bases lining up with TRBD1. The CDR3 has 18 amino acids. Per the germline V gene, CDR1 is MGHRA and CDR2 is YSYEKL. J lost 6 bases, V lost 4 bases, and 15 bases had no gene match.

As regards this clone: Other DNA sequences from this sample encode an identical CDR3 as well. The CDR3 region is CASSLGPAGLSTDTQYF. CDR3 in DNA: TGTGCCAGCAGCTTAGGGCCAGCGGGGCTTAGCACAGATACGCAGTATTTT. The J gene is TRBJ2-3, the V gene TRBV7-2, with 7 positions matching TRBD2. This CDR3 is built from 17 residues. CDR1 and CDR2 (germline): SGHTA, FQGNSA. With V trimmed by 1 base and J by 0 bases, 7 bases remained unmatched.

The chain uses TRBV6-4 and TRBJ2-1; 8 nucleotides line up with TRBD2. Germline V CDR1 and CDR2: MRHNA, SNTAGT. V trimming: 0 bases; J trimming: 3 bases; junction bases outside the gene matches: 4. The CDR3 loop spans 16 amino acids. The CDR3 nucleotides are TGTGCCAGCAGTGACTCAAGCGGGAGTTACTACAATGAGCAGTTCTTC. This encodes CASSDSSGSYYNEQFF.

V and J are TRBV19 and TRBJ1-4; 7 nucleotides match TRBD1. Germline lookup yields CDR1 LNHDA and CDR2 SQIVND (reference sequence). The CDR3 has 14 residues. J lost 16 bases, V lost 4 bases, and 15 bases had no gene match. The DNA of the CDR3 is TGTGCCAGTAGTACGACAGGGAGAGGGTGCGGTCCGTTTTTT. Protein: CASSTTGRGCGPFF.

The chain has TRBV7-8 and TRBJ2-7, with TRBD2 matching over 13 bases. CDR1 and CDR2 (germline): SGHVS, FQNEAQ. After removal of 5 bases from V and 3 bases from J, the junction contained 4 bases not matched to a gene. The CDR3 is made up of 15 amino acids. Here the CDR3 DNA reads TGTGCCAGCAGCCCTACTAGCGGGGGGGACTACGAGCAGTACTTC. Encoded protein: CASSPTSGGDYEQYF.

This rearrangement joins TRBV5-1 to TRBJ2-1, with D perhaps matching TRBD1 (6 bases). The CDR3 length is 13 residues. Trimming left V 4 bases short and J 4 bases short, with 9 bases between. CDR1 and CDR2 (germline): SGHRS, YFSETQ. The CDR3 DNA reads TGCGCCAGCAGCCTGGACAGTTACAATGAGCAGTTCTTC. Translating it yields CASSLDSYNEQFF.

The V gene is TRBV27, the J gene TRBJ2-2, with 15 bases aligning to TRBD2. The trim removed 6 bases at V and 8 bases at J, leaving 7 bases unmatched. The CDR3 has 16 amino acids. CDR1 and CDR2 from the germline V gene are MNHEY and SMNVEV (reference sequence). CDR3 nucleotides: TGTGCCAGCAGAACCGGACTAGCGGGAGGGCCTGGGGAGCTGTTTTTT. Protein product: CASRTGLAGGPGELFF.

J is TRBJ2-1 and V is TRBV6-5; 13 positions agree with TRBD2. The germline V gene encodes CDR1 MNHEY and CDR2 SVGAGI. With V trimmed by 3 bases and J by 9 bases, 5 bases remained unmatched. This CDR3 comprises 15 residues. The CDR3 region is CASSYRTSGRGEQFF. As DNA, the CDR3 is TGTGCCAGCAGTTATCGCACTAGCGGGAGGGGTGAGCAGTTCTTC.

By share of the sample, this clone is medium-sized. V gene TRBV7-9 combines with J gene TRBJ1-5; no firm D call. This CDR3 region has 15 residues. CDR1 SEHNR and CDR2 FQNEAQ come from the germline V gene (reference sequence). The V end was cut by 5 bases, the J end by 7 bases, with 18 bases between. As DNA, the CDR3 is TGTGCCAGCAGCGAGGGAGGTACTTTTGGCCAGCCCCAGCATTTT. It encodes CASSEGGTFGQPQHF.

The chain employs TRBV28 and TRBJ1-4, with 8 positions matching TRBD1. Per the germline V gene, CDR1 is MDHEN and CDR2 is SYDVKM. This CDR3 comprises 15 residues. V gave up 6 bases and J gave up 7 bases; unmatched junction bases: 10. CDR3 coding DNA: TGTGCCAGCAGCTCCACTACAGGGGGAGGTGAAAAACTGTTTTTT. Translated: CASSSTTGGGEKLFF.

This clone has a handful of counts. The chain links TRBV29-1 to TRBJ1-2, with 10 nucleotides matching TRBD1. The CDR3 has 13 amino acids. Germline V gives CDR1 SQVTM, CDR2 ANQGSEA. The trim removed 5 bases at V and 8 bases at J, leaving 8 bases unmatched. CDR3: CSVFLGQGYGYTF. The CDR3 DNA reads as TGCAGCGTTTTCTTGGGACAGGGGTACGGCTACACCTTC.